One sample yielded the 13 T cell receptor beta chains listed below, sequenced in a study of cytomegalovirus exposure and HLA in healthy donors. 60 Vbeta and 13 Jbeta primers were used in PCR. The table came from immunoSEQ multiplex PCR; TCRdb's copy has only in-frame clones and leaves some out. This sample carries tens of thousands of clones, more than 65% of them seen once, and the ten largest clones take roughly 9.2%. The material sequenced was PBMCs. These receptors were taken from a woman aged 45-65 years in good health and CMV-seronegative.

The chain joins TRBV10-2 to TRBJ2-7; TRBD1 agrees at 9 bases. The J segment lost 0 bases and the V segment lost 6 bases, leaving 15 bases of the junction unmatched. Germline V CDR1 and CDR2: WSHSY, SAAADI. The CDR3 runs to 18 residues. As DNA, the CDR3 is TGCGCCAGCAGGGGTGGAGCGGGACAGGGACCGGCCTCCTACGAGCAGTACTTC. It translates to CASRGGAGQGPASYEQYF.

This clone has just a few counts. The CDR3 sequence: CASKQSATAELLSYEQYF. The CDR3 nucleotides are TGTGCCAGCAAACAAAGCGCCACAGCGGAGCTACTATCCTACGAGCAGTACTTC. This sequence joins TRBV13 and TRBJ2-7, with D possibly matching TRBD2 (5 bases). There are 18 residues in the CDR3. The V and J ends lost 7 bases and 1 base respectively, with 26 bases between them. From germline, CDR1 is PRHDT and CDR2 FYEKMQ (reference sequence).

In this sample, this clone turned up once. This chain uses TRBV19 with TRBJ2-3, with D maybe TRBD1 (5 bases). V lost 5 bases and J lost 1, with 10 bases in between. CDR1 LNHDA and CDR2 SQIVND come from the germline V gene (reference sequence). The CDR3 length is 14 residues. CDR3 residues: CASSVLGGTDTQYF. The CDR3 region has the DNA TGTGCCAGTAGTGTCTTAGGGGGCACAGATACGCAGTATTTT.

This sequence joins TRBV29-1 and TRBJ2-5; possible D gene TRBD1, 6 bases. Germline values: CDR1 SQVTM, CDR2 ANQGSEA. Trimming shortened V by 8 bases and J by 5 bases, and 15 bases separated the two germline ends. There are 12 residues in the CDR3. The CDR3 spells CSSGQTEETQYF. The DNA for the CDR3 is TGCAGCTCTGGACAGACGGAGGAGACCCAGTACTTC.

The chain carries TRBV2 and TRBJ1-1; weak D call: TRBD1 (5 bases). The CDR3 is 12 residues long. V was cut by 5 bases and J by 7 bases, with 11 bases left in between. The germline V gene has CDR1 SNHLY and CDR2 FYNNEI. The CDR3 region is CASSSLDSEAFF. In DNA form, the CDR3 reads TGTGCCAGCAGTTCTCTCGACAGTGAAGCTTTCTTT.

The chain is built from TRBV4-1 and TRBJ1-5, with D perhaps TRBD1 (5 bases). There are 16 residues in the CDR3. The germline CDR1 and CDR2 sequences are MGHRA and YSYEKL. Trimming shortened V by 3 bases and J by 7 bases, and 19 bases separated the two germline ends. The CDR3 loop reads CASSHPGHRGKQPQHF. The CDR3 DNA reads TGCGCCAGCAGCCACCCGGGCCATCGGGGGAAACAGCCCCAGCATTTT.

This chain links TRBV6-5 with TRBJ2-1; 11 nucleotides agree with TRBD1. With 10 bases clipped from V and 8 bases from J, the junction kept 7 bases outside the gene matches. Germline values: CDR1 MNHEY, CDR2 SVGAGI. The CDR3 length is 13 residues. CDR3 sequence (DNA): TGTGCCACGACGGGGACAGGGGGACATGAGCAGTTCTTC. This translates into CATTGTGGHEQFF.

The rearrangement links TRBV5-5 to TRBJ2-1; 7 nucleotides align to TRBD1. J lost 8 bases, V lost 3 bases, and 8 bases had no gene match. In germline, CDR1 is SGHKS, CDR2 YYEKEE (reference sequence). The CDR3 consists of 14 residues. The CDR3 region is CASSYHPTGDEQFF. The CDR3 DNA is TGTGCCAGCAGCTACCACCCCACAGGGGATGAGCAGTTCTTC.

This chain joins TRBV6-1 and TRBJ1-2; 8 bases agree with TRBD1. V shed 6 bases and J 5 bases; nucleotides not matched to a gene: 8. The CDR3 is 14 amino acids. Germline assignment: CDR1 MNHNS and CDR2 SASEGT. CDR3 amino acids: CASRTPGQVYGYTF. DNA of the CDR3: TGTGCCAGCAGGACGCCGGGACAGGTTTATGGCTACACCTTC.

The V and J genes are TRBV30 and TRBJ2-3; D is possibly TRBD1 (5 bases). This CDR3 spans 15 amino acids. With 4 bases removed from V and 2 bases from J, the gap between germline ends came to 16 bases. Per germline, CDR1 GTSNPN and CDR2 SVGIG (reference sequence). The chain's CDR3 is CAWTRKGVLTDTQYF. CDR3 DNA sequence: TGTGCCTGGACCCGAAAAGGGGTGCTCACAGATACGCAGTATTTT.

V gene TRBV30 combines with J gene TRBJ1-1; D is perhaps TRBD1 (5 bases). Germline assignment: CDR1 GTSNPN and CDR2 SVGIG (reference sequence). Deletions cut 1 base from V and 6 bases from J, with 12 bases between. The CDR3 has 13 residues. CDR3 bases: TGTGCCTGGAGTGGGGGGGTTGGGGCTGAAGCTTTCTTT. It codes for CAWSGGVGAEAFF.

This clone was observed a few times. This chain links TRBV7-2 with TRBJ2-1; a weak D match, TRBD1 (6 bases). The CDR3 length is 15 residues. V was trimmed by 5 bases and J by 4 bases, leaving 15 bases between them. CDR1 is SGHTA and CDR2 is FQGNSA in the germline V gene. The CDR3 coding sequence is TGTGCCAGCAGCCCAACCCGGGACAATTACAATGAGCAGTTCTTC. It translates to CASSPTRDNYNEQFF.

The chain carries TRBV27 and TRBJ2-1, with 8 bases identical to TRBD2. The V segment lost 6 bases and the J segment 5 bases; nucleotides outside the gene matches: 12. The CDR3 has 16 residues. Germline CDR1 is MNHEY and CDR2 is SMNVEV (reference sequence). The CDR3 loop reads CASSSFLSGANNEQFF. As DNA, the CDR3 is TGTGCCAGCAGCAGTTTCCTTAGCGGGGCTAACAATGAGCAGTTCTTC.